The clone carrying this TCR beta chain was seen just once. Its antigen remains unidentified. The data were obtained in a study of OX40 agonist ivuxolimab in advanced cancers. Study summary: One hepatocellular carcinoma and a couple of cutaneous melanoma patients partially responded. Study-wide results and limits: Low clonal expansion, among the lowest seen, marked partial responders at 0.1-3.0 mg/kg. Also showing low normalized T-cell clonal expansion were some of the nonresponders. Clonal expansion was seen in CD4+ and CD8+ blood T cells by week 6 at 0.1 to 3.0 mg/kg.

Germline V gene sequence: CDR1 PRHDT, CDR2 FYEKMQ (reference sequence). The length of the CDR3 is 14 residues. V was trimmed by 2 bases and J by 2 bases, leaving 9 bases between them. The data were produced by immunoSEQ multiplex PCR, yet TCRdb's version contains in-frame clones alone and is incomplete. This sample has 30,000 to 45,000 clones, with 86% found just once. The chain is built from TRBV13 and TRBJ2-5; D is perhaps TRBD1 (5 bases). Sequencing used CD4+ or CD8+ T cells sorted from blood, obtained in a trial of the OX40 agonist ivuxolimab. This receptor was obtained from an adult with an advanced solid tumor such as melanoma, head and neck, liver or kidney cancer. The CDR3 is CASSLTSGQETQYF. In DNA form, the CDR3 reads TGTGCCAGCAGCTTAACGTCAGGGCAAGAGACCCAGTACTTC.